Listed here are 4 T cell receptor beta chains from one sample, sequenced in a study of blood T cell repertoires in COVID-19. Method: immunoSEQ multiplex PCR; TCRdb's copy keeps in-frame clones and lacks some. The table records around 60,000 clones, over 75% of them present only once. Material: peripheral blood. These receptors all come from a woman older than 75 with active COVID-19.

The genes are TRBV28 and TRBJ1-6; TRBD1 aligns across 7 bases. The germline V gene has CDR1 MDHEN and CDR2 SYDVKM. The CDR3 is 15 amino acids. Trimming at V came to 3 bases and at J to 7 bases, leaving 6 bases not matched to a gene. The CDR3 DNA reads TGTGCCAGCAGTTTGGAACAGGGGAGGAATTCACCCCTCCACTTT. Protein: CASSLEQGRNSPLHF. The full variable domain, completed using reference TRBV28 and TRBJ1-6, is DVKVTQSSRYLVKRTGEKVFLECVQDMDHENMFWYRQDPGLGLRLIYFSYDVKMKEKGDIPEGYSVSREKKERFSLILESASTNQTSMYLCASSLEQGRNSPLHFGNGTRLTVT.

The chain employs TRBV12-3 or TRBV12-4 and TRBJ2-7, with TRBD1 matching 8 bases. The length of the CDR3 is 12 residues. V was clipped by 9 bases and J by 5 bases; unmatched bases: 6. CDR3 protein: CASTRQGHEQYF. CDR3 coding DNA: TGTGCCAGTACTAGACAGGGGCACGAGCAGTACTTC.

This chain joins TRBV7-8 and TRBJ2-7, with TRBD1 as a possible D gene (6 bases). Trimming removed 3 bases at V and 4 bases at J, with 28 bases between. The CDR3 is 19 residues long. Germline CDR1 is SGHVS and CDR2 is FQNEAQ. The CDR3 reads CASSLGTANRALGVYEQYF. As DNA, the CDR3 is TGTGCCAGCAGCTTGGGCACCGCAAACAGGGCCTTGGGCGTATACGAGCAGTACTTC.

V gene TRBV28 combines with J gene TRBJ2-5, with 7 bases matching TRBD2. With 6 bases clipped from V and 1 base from J, the junction kept 8 bases outside the gene matches. This CDR3 is built from 15 residues. Germline V gene data show CDR1 as MDHEN and CDR2 as SYDVKM. CDR3 DNA sequence: TGTGCCAGCAGCTTCATGCGGGAGACCCAAGAGACCCAGTACTTC. Encoded protein: CASSFMRETQETQYF.